This is a list of T cell receptor beta chains from one sample in a study of OX40 agonist ivuxolimab in advanced cancers. The assay was immunoSEQ multiplex PCR, and TCRdb's table has in-frame clones only and misses some. The sample has tens of thousands of clones; around 92% are singletons. This sample comprised CD4+ or CD8+ T cells sorted from blood, obtained in a trial of the OX40 agonist ivuxolimab. These TCRs come from an adult with an advanced solid tumor such as melanoma, head and neck, liver or kidney cancer. The CDR3 runs from the conserved cysteine through the conserved F or W. Fields, in order: V gene, J gene, CDR3 length, CDR3 protein.

V gene: TRBV11-2; J gene: TRBJ2-7; CDR3 length: 16; CDR3 protein: CASSLTRDRGLYEQYF
V gene: TRBV11-2; J gene: TRBJ1-2; CDR3 length: 14; CDR3 protein: CASSLDPSNYGYTF
V gene: TRBV18; J gene: TRBJ2-1; CDR3 length: 14; CDR3 protein: CASSPTSGSNEQFF
V gene: TRBV27; J gene: TRBJ2-2; CDR3 length: 17; CDR3 protein: CASRVQGQGTNTGELFF
V gene: TRBV9; J gene: TRBJ1-2; CDR3 length: 15; CDR3 protein: CASSVAGESYYGYTF
V gene: TRBV10-3; J gene: TRBJ1-1; CDR3 length: 16; CDR3 protein: CAISELGAGVNTEAFF
V gene: TRBV19; J gene: TRBJ2-1; CDR3 length: 15; CDR3 protein: CASSPDREGYNEQFF
V gene: TRBV9; J gene: TRBJ2-2; CDR3 length: 13; CDR3 protein: CASSVADTGELFF
V gene: TRBV12-5; J gene: TRBJ1-1; CDR3 length: 15; CDR3 protein: CASGLNPGANTEAFF
V gene: TRBV7-3; J gene: TRBJ2-7; CDR3 length: 14; CDR3 protein: CASSPQGPTYEQYF
V gene: TRBV9; J gene: TRBJ2-1; CDR3 length: 16; CDR3 protein: CASSVAGGTEYNEQFF
V gene: TRBV5-1; J gene: TRBJ1-2; CDR3 length: 12; CDR3 protein: CAGRHESYGYTF
V gene: TRBV10-3; J gene: TRBJ2-1; CDR3 length: 16; CDR3 protein: CAIRSGLDGGNNEQFF
V gene: TRBV27; J gene: TRBJ2-7; CDR3 length: 17; CDR3 protein: CASSLVVGQGLSYEQYF
V gene: TRBV6-6; J gene: TRBJ2-7; CDR3 length: 14; CDR3 protein: CASSYALDSYEQYF
V gene: TRBV6-5; J gene: TRBJ1-1; CDR3 length: 14; CDR3 protein: CASSYSLGNTEAFF
V gene: TRBV2; J gene: TRBJ2-3; CDR3 length: 15; CDR3 protein: CASGHNRGQADTQYF
V gene: TRBV27; J gene: TRBJ2-5; CDR3 length: 14; CDR3 protein: CASSLTGLVETQYF
V gene: TRBV19; J gene: TRBJ1-5; CDR3 length: 13; CDR3 protein: CASSFGPNQPQHF
V gene: TRBV30; J gene: TRBJ1-2; CDR3 length: 15; CDR3 protein: CAWSVQTRANYGYTF
V gene: TRBV5-1; J gene: TRBJ2-1; CDR3 length: 13; CDR3 protein: CASSLGQVDEQFF
V gene: TRBV5-1; J gene: TRBJ2-7; CDR3 length: 14; CDR3 protein: CASSLVSKSYEQYF
V gene: TRBV6-4; J gene: TRBJ2-5; CDR3 length: 15; CDR3 protein: CASSPGTGETETQYF
V gene: TRBV5-1; J gene: TRBJ2-7; CDR3 length: 14; CDR3 protein: CASSLADSNYEQYF
V gene: TRBV29-1; J gene: TRBJ2-7; CDR3 length: 13; CDR3 protein: CSVVMGGSYEQYF
V gene: TRBV10-1; J gene: TRBJ2-2; CDR3 length: 16; CDR3 protein: CASSDSGTRRAGELFF
V gene: TRBV11-2; J gene: TRBJ2-3; CDR3 length: 14; CDR3 protein: CASSLGLAGAPQYF
V gene: TRBV10-1; J gene: TRBJ1-1; CDR3 length: 14; CDR3 protein: CASSADRGDTEAFF
V gene: TRBV27; J gene: TRBJ1-2; CDR3 length: 15; CDR3 protein: CASSFGITALYGYTF
V gene: TRBV5-6; J gene: TRBJ2-7; CDR3 length: 12; CDR3 protein: CASSLLPHEQYF
V gene: TRBV7-9; J gene: TRBJ2-7; CDR3 length: 18; CDR3 protein: CASSLASSPTGRPGEQYF
V gene: TRBV27; J gene: TRBJ2-7; CDR3 length: 14; CDR3 protein: CASSFLGEGYEQYF
V gene: TRBV6-6; J gene: TRBJ1-2; CDR3 length: 15; CDR3 protein: CASRSLLGTGGGYTF
V gene: TRBV4-1; J gene: TRBJ2-7; CDR3 length: 15; CDR3 protein: CASSLLQGENYEQYF
V gene: TRBV4-2; J gene: TRBJ1-2; CDR3 length: 17; CDR3 protein: CASSQEGIGAPDYGYTF
V gene: TRBV7-9; J gene: TRBJ2-1; CDR3 length: 12; CDR3 protein: CASSLLRGYQFF
V gene: TRBV27; J gene: TRBJ2-1; CDR3 length: 15; CDR3 protein: CASSPDVANYNEQFF
V gene: TRBV4-1; J gene: TRBJ2-7; CDR3 length: 16; CDR3 protein: CASSQDRGEINYEQYF
V gene: TRBV27; J gene: TRBJ2-7; CDR3 length: 12; CDR3 protein: CATRGTAYEQYF
V gene: TRBV2; J gene: TRBJ1-3; CDR3 length: 15; CDR3 protein: CASSESPGAGNTIYF
V gene: TRBV5-5; J gene: TRBJ2-5; CDR3 length: 16; CDR3 protein: CASSATSGGSQETQYF
V gene: TRBV2; J gene: TRBJ1-1; CDR3 length: 10; CDR3 protein: CASTNTEAFF
V gene: TRBV2; J gene: TRBJ1-5; CDR3 length: 16; CDR3 protein: CASSLLGDLGNQPQHF
V gene: TRBV7-6; J gene: TRBJ2-7; CDR3 length: 16; CDR3 protein: CASSLSGRGGSYEQYF
V gene: TRBV5-6; J gene: TRBJ1-5; CDR3 length: 14; CDR3 protein: CASSLASSRGEEDF
V gene: TRBV11-2; J gene: TRBJ2-3; CDR3 length: 15; CDR3 protein: CASSAYSGATDTQYF
V gene: TRBV6-4; J gene: TRBJ2-1; CDR3 length: 15; CDR3 protein: CASSVTLAGLNEQFF
V gene: TRBV7-6; J gene: TRBJ2-7; CDR3 length: 14; CDR3 protein: CASSPFRGRDEQYF
V gene: TRBV19; J gene: TRBJ1-3; CDR3 length: 13; CDR3 protein: CASSPPRWDTIYF
V gene: TRBV25-1; J gene: TRBJ2-7; CDR3 length: 13; CDR3 protein: CASMGQGLYEQYF
V gene: TRBV29-1; J gene: TRBJ1-2; CDR3 length: 12; CDR3 protein: CSVGTDNYGYTF
V gene: TRBV6-4; J gene: TRBJ2-1; CDR3 length: 15; CDR3 protein: CASSDSGGLANEQFF
V gene: TRBV25-1; J gene: TRBJ1-5; CDR3 length: 14; CDR3 protein: CASSERGGGQPQHF